The 3 T cell receptor beta chains in this list originate from one sample, sequenced in a study of blood T cell repertoires in COVID-19. Libraries were prepared by immunoSEQ multiplex PCR; TCRdb keeps only in-frame clonotypes and omits some of them. The sample records 250,000 to 300,000 clones, roughly 80% being singletons. Sequenced: PBMCs or T cells enriched from blood (not recorded which). These TCRs come from a man in his forties who had been exposed to COVID-19.

This clone was picked up a small number of times. J is TRBJ1-2 and V is TRBV6-5, with 9 bases identical to TRBD1. CDR3 length equals 15 residues. The ends lost 0 bases at V and 8 bases at J; junction bases unmatched: 7. Germline V lookup: CDR1 MNHEY, CDR2 SVGAGI. CDR3 region: CASSYSGTGTWGYTF. CDR3 bases: TGTGCCAGCAGTTACTCAGGGACAGGGACTTGGGGCTACACCTTC.

V usage is TRBV27 and J usage is TRBJ2-1; 9 nucleotides agree with TRBD1. Trimming at V came to 5 bases and at J to 6 bases, leaving 2 bases not matched to a gene. Germline CDR1 and CDR2: MNHEY and SMNVEV (reference sequence). CDR3 length: 13 residues. The DNA for the CDR3 is TGTGCCAGCAGTGCGGACAGGGGCAATGAGCAGTTCTTC. Its protein product is CASSADRGNEQFF.

This chain joins TRBV11-3 and TRBJ2-5, with a possible D match to TRBD2 (6 bases). Germline V gene sequence: CDR1 SGHNT, CDR2 YENEEA. CDR3 length equals 15 residues. V lost 2 bases, J lost 2 bases, and 12 bases lay in between. The CDR3 reads CASSLFGGVQETQYF. The CDR3 region has the DNA TGTGCCAGCAGCTTATTCGGCGGGGTACAAGAGACCCAGTACTTC.